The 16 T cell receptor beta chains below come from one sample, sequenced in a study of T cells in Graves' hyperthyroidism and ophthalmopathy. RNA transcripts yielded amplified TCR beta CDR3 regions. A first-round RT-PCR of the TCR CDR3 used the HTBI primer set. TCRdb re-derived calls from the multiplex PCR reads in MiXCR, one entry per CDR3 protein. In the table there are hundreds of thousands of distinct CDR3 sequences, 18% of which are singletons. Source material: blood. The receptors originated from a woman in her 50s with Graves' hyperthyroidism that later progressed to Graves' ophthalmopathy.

CDR3 protein: CASGPGHANTEAFF. CDR3 in DNA: TGTGCCAGCGGACCGGGACACGCGAACACTGAAGCTTTCTTT. The gene calls are TRBV3-1 and TRBJ1-1; maybe TRBD1 (6 bases). V dropped 8 bases and J dropped 1 base, with 14 bases sitting between them. Germline CDR1 and CDR2: LGHDT and YNNKEL (reference sequence). The CDR3 length is 14 residues.

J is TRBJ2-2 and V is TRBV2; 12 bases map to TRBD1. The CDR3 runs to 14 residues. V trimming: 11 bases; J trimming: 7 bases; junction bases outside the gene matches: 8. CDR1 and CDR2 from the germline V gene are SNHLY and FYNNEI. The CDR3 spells CAVRDRGPVGELFF. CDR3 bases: TGTGCCGTCCGGGACAGGGGGCCGGTCGGGGAGCTGTTTTTT.

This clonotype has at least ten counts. As DNA, the CDR3 is TGCGCCACCAGACCTGACACCAACCAAGAGACCCAGTACTTC. As protein: CATRPDTNQETQYF. V and J are TRBV5-1 and TRBJ2-5; D call uncertain. Germline CDR1 and CDR2: SGHRS and YFSETQ. The CDR3 covers 14 residues. The V and J ends lost 9 bases and 0 bases respectively, with 15 bases between them. The whole variable domain, filled in from reference TRBV5-1 and TRBJ2-5, reads KAGVTQTPRYLIKTRGQQVTLSCSPISGHRSVSWYQQTPGQGLQFLFEYFSETQRNKGNFPGRFSGRQFSNSRSEMNVSTLELGDSALYLCATRPDTNQETQYFGPGTRLLVL.

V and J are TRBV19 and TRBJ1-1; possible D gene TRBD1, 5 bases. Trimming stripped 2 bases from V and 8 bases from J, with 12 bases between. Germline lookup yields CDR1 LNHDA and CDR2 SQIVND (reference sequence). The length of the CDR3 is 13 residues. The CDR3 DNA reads TGTGCCAGTAGTATACCCACGGCAGGGGAAGCTTTCTTT. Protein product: CASSIPTAGEAFF.

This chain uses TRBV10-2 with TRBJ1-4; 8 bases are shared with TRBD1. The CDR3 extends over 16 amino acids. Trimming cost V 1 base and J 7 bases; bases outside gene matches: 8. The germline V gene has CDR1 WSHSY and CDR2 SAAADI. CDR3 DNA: TGCGCCAGCAGTGAGTTTTGGCCGGACAGGGTTGAAAAACTGTTTTTT. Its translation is CASSEFWPDRVEKLFF.

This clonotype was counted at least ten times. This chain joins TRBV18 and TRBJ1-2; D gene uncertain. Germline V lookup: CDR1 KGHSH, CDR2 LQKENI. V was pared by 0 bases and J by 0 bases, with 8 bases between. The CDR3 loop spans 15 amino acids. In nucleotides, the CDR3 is TGTGCCAGCTCACCACCGACAAGATCTAACTATGGCTACACCTTC. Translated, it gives CASSPPTRSNYGYTF.

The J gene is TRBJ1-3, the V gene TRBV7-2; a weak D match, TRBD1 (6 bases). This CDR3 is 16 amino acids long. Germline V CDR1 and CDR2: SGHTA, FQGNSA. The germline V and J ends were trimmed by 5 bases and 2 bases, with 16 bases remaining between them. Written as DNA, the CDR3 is TGTGCCAGCAGCGACGTGGTGGGGGGCACTGGAAACACCATATATTTT. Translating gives CASSDVVGGTGNTIYF. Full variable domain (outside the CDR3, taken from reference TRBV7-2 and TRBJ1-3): GAGVSQSPSNKVTEKGKDVELRCDPISGHTALYWYRQSLGQGLEFLIYFQGNSAPDKSGLPSDRFSAERTGGSVSTLTIQRTQQEDSAVYLCASSDVVGGTGNTIYFGEGSWLTVV.

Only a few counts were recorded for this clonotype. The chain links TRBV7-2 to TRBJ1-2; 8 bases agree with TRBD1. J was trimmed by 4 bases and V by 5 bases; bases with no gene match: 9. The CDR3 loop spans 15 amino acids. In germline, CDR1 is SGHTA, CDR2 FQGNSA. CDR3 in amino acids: CASSQPGQAFYGYTF. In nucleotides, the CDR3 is TGTGCCAGCAGCCAACCGGGACAGGCCTTCTATGGCTACACCTTC.

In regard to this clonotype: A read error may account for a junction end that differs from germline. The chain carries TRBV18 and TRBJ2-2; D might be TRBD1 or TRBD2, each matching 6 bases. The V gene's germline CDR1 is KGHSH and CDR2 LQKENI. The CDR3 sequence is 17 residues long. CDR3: CASSPRPGHANTGGLFF. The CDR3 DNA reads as TGTGCCAGCTCACCACGTCCGGGACACGCGAACACCGGGGGGCTGTTTTTT.

The CDR3 protein is CASSTGTENEKLFF. CDR3 DNA: TGTGCCAGCAGTACCGGGACAGAAAACGAAAAACTGTTTTTT. This sequence joins TRBV5-4 and TRBJ1-4; 7 bases match TRBD1. J lost 8 bases, V lost 5 bases, and 9 bases had no gene match. Looked up from germline, CDR1 is SGHNT and CDR2 is YYREEE (reference sequence). This CDR3 has 14 residues. Looking up the rest from reference TRBV5-4 and TRBJ1-4 gives the full variable domain: ETGVTQSPTHLIKTRGQQVTLRCSSQSGHNTVSWYQQALGQGPQFIFQYYREEENGRGNFPPRFSGLQFPNYSSELNVNALELDDSALYLCASSTGTENEKLFFGSGTQLSVL.

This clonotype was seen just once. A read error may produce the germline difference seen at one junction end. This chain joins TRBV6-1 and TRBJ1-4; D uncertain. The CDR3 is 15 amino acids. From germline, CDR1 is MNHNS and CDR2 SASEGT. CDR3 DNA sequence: TGTGCCAGCAGTGCGCGAGGTCCGAGGGTTGAACAACTGTTTTTT. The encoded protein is CASSARGPRVEQLFF.

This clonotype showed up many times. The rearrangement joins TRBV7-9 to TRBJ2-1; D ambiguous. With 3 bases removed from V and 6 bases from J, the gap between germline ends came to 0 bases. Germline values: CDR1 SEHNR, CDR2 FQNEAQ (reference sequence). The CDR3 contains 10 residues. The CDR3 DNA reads TGTGCCAGCAGCTTCAATGAGCAGTTCTTC. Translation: CASSFNEQFF. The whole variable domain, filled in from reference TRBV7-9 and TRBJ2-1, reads DTGVSQNPRHKITKRGQNVTFRCDPISEHNRLYWYRQTLGQGPEFLTYFQNEAQLEKSRLLSDRFSAERPKGSFSTLEIQRTEQGDSAMYLCASSFNEQFFGPGTRLTVL.

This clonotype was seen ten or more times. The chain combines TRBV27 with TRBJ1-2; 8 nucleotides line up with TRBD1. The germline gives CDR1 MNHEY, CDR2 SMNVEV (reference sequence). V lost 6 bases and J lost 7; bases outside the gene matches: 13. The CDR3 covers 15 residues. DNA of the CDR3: TGTGCCAGCAGCTTAACGGGACAGGTCGCAGGTGGCTACACCTTC. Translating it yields CASSLTGQVAGGYTF.

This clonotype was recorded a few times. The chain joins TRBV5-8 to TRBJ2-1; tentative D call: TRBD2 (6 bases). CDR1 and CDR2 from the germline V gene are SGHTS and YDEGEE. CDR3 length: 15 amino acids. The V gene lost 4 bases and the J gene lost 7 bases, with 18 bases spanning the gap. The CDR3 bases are TGTGCCAGCAGCCAGAAGGAGGGCGCAGGGAATGAGCAGTTCTTC. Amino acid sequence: CASSQKEGAGNEQFF.

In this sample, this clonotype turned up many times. This CDR3 reads CASSAQVSGANVLTF. CDR3 in DNA: TGTGCCAGCAGCGCACAGGTCTCTGGGGCCAACGTCCTGACTTTC. The chain recombines TRBV2 with TRBJ2-6, with D possibly TRBD1 on 5 matching bases. CDR3 length: 15 residues. Germline CDR1 and CDR2: SNHLY and FYNNEI. V was trimmed by 6 bases and J by 0 bases, leaving 9 bases between them.

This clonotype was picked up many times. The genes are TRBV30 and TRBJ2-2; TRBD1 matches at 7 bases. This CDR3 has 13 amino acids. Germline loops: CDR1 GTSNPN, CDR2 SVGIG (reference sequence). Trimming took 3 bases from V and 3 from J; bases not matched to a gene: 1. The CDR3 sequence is CAWRQGYTGELFF. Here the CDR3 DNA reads TGTGCCTGGAGACAGGGGTACACCGGGGAGCTGTTTTTT.